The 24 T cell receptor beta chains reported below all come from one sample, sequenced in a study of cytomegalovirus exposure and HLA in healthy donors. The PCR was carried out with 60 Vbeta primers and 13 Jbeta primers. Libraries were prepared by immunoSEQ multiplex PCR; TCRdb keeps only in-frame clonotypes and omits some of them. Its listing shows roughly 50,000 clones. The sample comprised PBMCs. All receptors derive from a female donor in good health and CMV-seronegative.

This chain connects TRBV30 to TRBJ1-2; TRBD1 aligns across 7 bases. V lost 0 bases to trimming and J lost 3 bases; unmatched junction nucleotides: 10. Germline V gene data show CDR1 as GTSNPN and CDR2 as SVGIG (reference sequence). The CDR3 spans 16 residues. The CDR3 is CAWSVGGTVWDYGYTF. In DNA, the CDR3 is TGTGCCTGGAGTGTAGGAGGGACAGTCTGGGACTATGGCTACACCTTC.

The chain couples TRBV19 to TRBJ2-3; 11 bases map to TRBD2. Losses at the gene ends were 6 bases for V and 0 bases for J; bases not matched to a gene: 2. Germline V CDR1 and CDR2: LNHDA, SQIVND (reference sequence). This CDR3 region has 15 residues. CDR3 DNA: TGTGCCAGTAGGAGACTAGCGGGAAGCACAGATACGCAGTATTTT. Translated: CASRRLAGSTDTQYF.

In DNA form, the CDR3 reads TGTGCCAGCAGTCCCCAGCTCCTTCGAGGCGGCTACACCTTC. Its protein is CASSPQLLRGGYTF. This chain connects TRBV27 to TRBJ1-2; D gene uncertain. The CDR3 extends over 14 amino acids. Germline loops: CDR1 MNHEY, CDR2 SMNVEV (reference sequence). Trimming took 5 bases from V and 8 from J, leaving 18 bases between them.

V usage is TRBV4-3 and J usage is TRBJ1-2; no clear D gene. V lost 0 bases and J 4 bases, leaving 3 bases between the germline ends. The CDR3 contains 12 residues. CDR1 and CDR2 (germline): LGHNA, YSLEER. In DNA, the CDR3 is TGCGCCAGCAGCCAAGACGGCTATGGCTACACCTTC. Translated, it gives CASSQDGYGYTF.

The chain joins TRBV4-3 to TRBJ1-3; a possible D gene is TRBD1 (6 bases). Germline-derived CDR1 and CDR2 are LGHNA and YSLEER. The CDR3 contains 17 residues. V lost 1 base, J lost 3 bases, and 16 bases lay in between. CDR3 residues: CASSQGEVRGFGNTIYF. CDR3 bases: TGCGCCAGCAGCCAAGGGGAAGTAAGGGGGTTTGGAAACACCATATATTTT.

The CDR3 DNA reads TGTGCCAGCAGCTCGAACAGGATTAGCTATGGCTACACCTTC. Residues: CASSSNRISYGYTF. The V and J genes are TRBV7-2 and TRBJ1-2, with D possibly TRBD1 on 5 matching bases. Deletions cut 4 bases from V and 4 bases from J, with 13 bases between. Germline loops: CDR1 SGHTA, CDR2 FQGNSA. CDR3 length equals 14 residues.

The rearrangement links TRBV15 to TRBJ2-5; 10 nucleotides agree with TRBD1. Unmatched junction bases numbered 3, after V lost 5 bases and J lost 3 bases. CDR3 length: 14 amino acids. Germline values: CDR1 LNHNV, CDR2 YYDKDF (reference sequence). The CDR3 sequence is CATSQGTGEETQYF. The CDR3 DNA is TGTGCCACCAGCCAGGGGACAGGGGAAGAGACCCAGTACTTC. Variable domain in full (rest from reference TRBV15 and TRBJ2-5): DAMVIQNPRYQVTQFGKPVTLSCSQTLNHNVMYWYQQKSSQAPKLLFHYYDKDFNNEADTPDNFQSRRPNTSFCFLDIRSPGLGDTAMYLCATSQGTGEETQYFGPGTRLLVL.

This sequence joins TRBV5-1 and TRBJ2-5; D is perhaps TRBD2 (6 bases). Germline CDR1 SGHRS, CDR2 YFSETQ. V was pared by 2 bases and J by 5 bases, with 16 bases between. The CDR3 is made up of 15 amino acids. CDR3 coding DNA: TGCGCCAGCAGCTTAGGTGCGGGGAACGCCGAGACCCAGTACTTC. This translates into CASSLGAGNAETQYF.

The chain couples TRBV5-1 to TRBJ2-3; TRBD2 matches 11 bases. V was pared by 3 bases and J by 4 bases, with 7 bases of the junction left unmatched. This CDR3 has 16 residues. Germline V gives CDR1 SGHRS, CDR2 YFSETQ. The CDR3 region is CASSSSPGLAADTQYF. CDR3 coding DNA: TGCGCCAGCAGCTCCTCACCGGGACTAGCGGCAGATACGCAGTATTTT. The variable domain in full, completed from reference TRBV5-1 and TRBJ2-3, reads KAGVTQTPRYLIKTRGQQVTLSCSPISGHRSVSWYQQTPGQGLQFLFEYFSETQRNKGNFPGRFSGRQFSNSRSEMNVSTLELGDSALYLCASSSSPGLAADTQYFGPGTRLTVL.

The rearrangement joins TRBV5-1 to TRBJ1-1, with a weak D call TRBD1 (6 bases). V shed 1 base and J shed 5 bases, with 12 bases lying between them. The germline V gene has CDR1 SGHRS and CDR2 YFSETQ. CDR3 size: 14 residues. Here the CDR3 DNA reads TGCGCCAGCAGCTTGTTTCAGGGGTCGACTGAAGCTTTCTTT. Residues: CASSLFQGSTEAFF.

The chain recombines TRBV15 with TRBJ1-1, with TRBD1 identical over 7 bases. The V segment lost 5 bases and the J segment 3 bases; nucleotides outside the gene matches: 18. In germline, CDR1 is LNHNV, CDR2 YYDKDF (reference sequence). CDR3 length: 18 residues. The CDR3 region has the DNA TGTGCCACCAGCGACCGGGAGGGGGCGCTGGGGGTGTACACTGAAGCTTTCTTT. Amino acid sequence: CATSDREGALGVYTEAFF.

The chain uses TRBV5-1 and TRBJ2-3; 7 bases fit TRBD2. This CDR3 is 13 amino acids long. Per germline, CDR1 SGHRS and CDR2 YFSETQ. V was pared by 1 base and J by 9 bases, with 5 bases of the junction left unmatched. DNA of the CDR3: TGCGCCAGCAGCTTGAAAGCGCGGGAGACGCAGTATTTT. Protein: CASSLKARETQYF.

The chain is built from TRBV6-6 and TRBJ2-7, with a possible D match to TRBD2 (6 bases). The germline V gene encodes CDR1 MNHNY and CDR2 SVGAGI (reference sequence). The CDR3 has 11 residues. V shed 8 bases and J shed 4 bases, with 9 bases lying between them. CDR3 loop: CASEAGYEQYF. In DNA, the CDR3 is TGTGCCAGCGAGGCGGGATACGAGCAGTACTTC.

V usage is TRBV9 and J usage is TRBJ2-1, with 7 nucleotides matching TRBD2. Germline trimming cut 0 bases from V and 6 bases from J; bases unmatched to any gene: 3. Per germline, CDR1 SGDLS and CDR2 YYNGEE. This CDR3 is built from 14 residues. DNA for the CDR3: TGTGCCAGCAGCGTAGCCGGGAGGAGCAATGAGCAGTTCTTC. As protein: CASSVAGRSNEQFF.

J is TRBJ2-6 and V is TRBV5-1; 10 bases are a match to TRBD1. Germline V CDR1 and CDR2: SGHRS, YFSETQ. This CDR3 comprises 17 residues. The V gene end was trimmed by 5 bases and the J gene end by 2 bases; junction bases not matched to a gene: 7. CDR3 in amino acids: CASRTGTGVTGANVLTF. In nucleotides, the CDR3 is TGCGCCAGCAGAACCGGGACAGGGGTAACTGGGGCCAACGTCCTGACTTTC.

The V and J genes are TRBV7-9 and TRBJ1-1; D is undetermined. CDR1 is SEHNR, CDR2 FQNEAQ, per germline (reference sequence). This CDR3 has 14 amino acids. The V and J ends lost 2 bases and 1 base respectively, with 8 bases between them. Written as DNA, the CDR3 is TGTGCCAGCAGCTTAATGCAGGAGAACACTGAAGCTTTCTTT. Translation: CASSLMQENTEAFF.

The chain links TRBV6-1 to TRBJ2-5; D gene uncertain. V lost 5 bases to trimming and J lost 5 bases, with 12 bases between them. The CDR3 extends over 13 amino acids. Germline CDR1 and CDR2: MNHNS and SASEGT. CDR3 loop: CASSLRSGETQYF. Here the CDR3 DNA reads TGTGCCAGCAGTCTGCGGTCCGGGGAGACCCAGTACTTC.

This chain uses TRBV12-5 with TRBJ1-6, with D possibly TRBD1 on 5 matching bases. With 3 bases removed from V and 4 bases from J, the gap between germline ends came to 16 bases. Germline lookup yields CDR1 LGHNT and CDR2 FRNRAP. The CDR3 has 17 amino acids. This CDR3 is CASGFNLRGRYNSPLHF. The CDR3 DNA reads TGTGCTAGTGGTTTCAATCTTAGGGGCAGGTATAATTCACCCCTCCACTTT.

The CDR3 bases are TGTGCCAGCAGCCGACGAATCAGTAATACAGGGGTCACGGACTATGGCTACACCTTC. This encodes CASSRRISNTGVTDYGYTF. V gene TRBV5-4 combines with J gene TRBJ1-2, with 7 positions matching TRBD1. CDR3 length: 19 amino acids. CDR1 is SGHNT, CDR2 YYREEE, per germline (reference sequence). The ends lost 4 bases at V and 3 bases at J; junction bases unmatched: 21.

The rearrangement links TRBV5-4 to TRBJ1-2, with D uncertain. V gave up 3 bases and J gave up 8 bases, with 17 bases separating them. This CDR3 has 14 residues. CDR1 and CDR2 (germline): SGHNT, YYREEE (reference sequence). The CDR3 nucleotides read TGTGCCAGCAGCTCGGACGTCGGGGTAGGGGGCTACACCTTC. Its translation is CASSSDVGVGGYTF.

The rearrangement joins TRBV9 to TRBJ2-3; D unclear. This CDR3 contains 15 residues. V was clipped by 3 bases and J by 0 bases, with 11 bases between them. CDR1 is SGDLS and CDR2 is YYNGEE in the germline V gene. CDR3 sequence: CASSGQATSTDTQYF. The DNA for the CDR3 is TGTGCCAGCAGCGGGCAGGCTACTAGCACAGATACGCAGTATTTT.

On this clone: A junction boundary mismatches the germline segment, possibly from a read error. The CDR3: CASVGGGGTEDFF. The CDR3 DNA reads TGCGCCAGCGTAGGTGGGGGAGGCACTGAAGATTTCTTT. J is TRBJ1-1 and V is TRBV5-1; possible D gene TRBD1, 5 bases. Germline V gives CDR1 SGHRS, CDR2 YFSETQ. This CDR3 has 13 residues.

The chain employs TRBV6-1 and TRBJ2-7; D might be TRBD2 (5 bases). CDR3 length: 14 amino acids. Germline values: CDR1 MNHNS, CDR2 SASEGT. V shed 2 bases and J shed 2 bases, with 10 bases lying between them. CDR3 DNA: TGTGCCAGCAGTGAACAGCGGTGGGCCTACGAGCAGTACTTC. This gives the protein CASSEQRWAYEQYF.

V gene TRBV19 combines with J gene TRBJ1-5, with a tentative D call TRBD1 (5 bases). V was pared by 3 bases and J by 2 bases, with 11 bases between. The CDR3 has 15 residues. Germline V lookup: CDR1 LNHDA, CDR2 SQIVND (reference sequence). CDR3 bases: TGTGCCAGTAGTATTAGGGGAGGGGGCAATCAGCCCCAGCATTTT. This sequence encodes CASSIRGGGNQPQHF.